This T cell receptor beta chain was profiled in a study of shared clonotypes between healthy human individuals. About the study: Each donor contributed plates that comprised three CD4 naive, three CD4 memory, two CD8 naive and one CD8 memory.

The CDR3 runs 14 residues. Germline assignment: CDR1 SGHRS and CDR2 YFSETQ. Trimming cost V 4 bases and J 2 bases, with 12 bases left between them. Study observations and caveats: Clonotype sharing among donors likely depends on sequencing depth.

This clone has only a few counts. What it binds is not known. An assay was performed, and its level was deep. The protocol was immunoSEQ multiplex PCR, while the TCRdb copy is restricted to in-frame clones and leaves out a portion. This sample has approximately 2.5 million clones, with approximately 93% found just once. Sequencing was carried out using naive CD4+ T cells from PBMCs. The subset denotes: CD45RA+ positively selected. The V gene is TRBV5-1, the J gene TRBJ1-1, with D maybe TRBD1 (6 bases). This clonotype originated in a man aged 18-30 years in good health. Some clones in this sample may be carry-over from other donors' samples. The CDR3 here is CASSATRGNTEAFF. The CDR3 region has the DNA TGCGCCAGCAGCGCGACCAGGGGAAACACTGAAGCTTTCTTT.